This is a list of T cell receptor beta chains from one sample in a study of shared clonotypes between healthy human individuals. Sequencing used immunoSEQ multiplex PCR; TCRdb keeps in-frame clones, though not all of them. The data contain about 1.9 million clones, around 93% of them seen just once; the ten biggest clones take up around 1.7%. Sequenced sample: naive CD8+ T cells from PBMCs. All receptors derive from a man between 18 and 35 years old in good health. Some clones in this sample may be carry-over from other donors' samples. Both conserved end residues are part of each CDR3. The order of the fields is D gene, clone size, V gene, J gene, CDR3 DNA, CDR3 protein. D genes are given only for firm matches. Size values are once, few and many counts, or a class for expanded clones, and some rows have none.

D gene: .
clone size: .
V gene: TRBV11-3
J gene: TRBJ2-1
CDR3 DNA: TGTGCCAGCAGCCACGACAAGCTACGACTCTACAATGAGCAGTTCTTC
CDR3 protein: CASSHDKLRLYNEQFF

D gene: .
clone size: .
V gene: TRBV27
J gene: TRBJ1-6
CDR3 DNA: TGTGCCAGCAGAAGACAGGCCTATAATTCACCCCTCCACTTT
CDR3 protein: CASRRQAYNSPLHF

D gene: TRBD1
clone size: once
V gene: TRBV5-1
J gene: TRBJ1-2
CDR3 DNA: TGCGCCAGCAGCTTGGAATGGACAGGGGGCCGCTATGGCTACACCTTC
CDR3 protein: CASSLEWTGGRYGYTF

D gene: TRBD1
clone size: .
V gene: TRBV27
J gene: TRBJ2-7
CDR3 DNA: TGTGCCAGCAGTCTACAGGGGAACTCCTACGAGCAGTACTTC
CDR3 protein: CASSLQGNSYEQYF

D gene: .
clone size: .
V gene: TRBV30
J gene: TRBJ1-6
CDR3 DNA: TGTGCCTGGAGCGAAAAGCGGGGGGGAAATAATTCACCCCTCCACTTT
CDR3 protein: CAWSEKRGGNNSPLHF

D gene: TRBD1
clone size: .
V gene: TRBV27
J gene: TRBJ1-1
CDR3 DNA: TGTGCCAGCAGCTGGACCAGGGGGCTGAACACTGAAGCTTTCTTT
CDR3 protein: CASSWTRGLNTEAFF

D gene: .
clone size: .
V gene: TRBV7-9
J gene: TRBJ1-1
CDR3 DNA: TGTGCCAGCAGCTTAGGGTGGGGTGTGAACACTGAAGCTTTCTTT
CDR3 protein: CASSLGWGVNTEAFF

D gene: .
clone size: .
V gene: TRBV6-6
J gene: TRBJ2-5
CDR3 DNA: TGTGCCAGCAGTTACCCATCAGGGGCCGGAGAGACCCAGTACTTC
CDR3 protein: CASSYPSGAGETQYF

D gene: TRBD1
clone size: once
V gene: TRBV5-6
J gene: TRBJ2-2
CDR3 DNA: TGTGCCAGCAGCTTGGAGGGGGCGGTTCGGGAGCTGTTTTTT
CDR3 protein: CASSLEGAVRELFF

D gene: .
clone size: .
V gene: TRBV18
J gene: TRBJ2-3
CDR3 DNA: TGTGCCAGCGAGGCAGGGGGCACAGATACGCAGTATTTT
CDR3 protein: CASEAGGTDTQYF

D gene: .
clone size: .
V gene: TRBV5-1
J gene: TRBJ2-1
CDR3 DNA: TGCGCCAGCAAAGGATCCTACAATGAGCAGTTCTTC
CDR3 protein: CASKGSYNEQFF

D gene: .
clone size: .
V gene: TRBV29-1
J gene: TRBJ2-1
CDR3 DNA: TGCAGCGTTGAAGGAGCCTGGGACTCCTACAATGAGCAGTTCTTC
CDR3 protein: CSVEGAWDSYNEQFF

D gene: TRBD2
clone size: .
V gene: TRBV7-6
J gene: TRBJ2-1
CDR3 DNA: TGTGCCAGCAGCTCGGGACTAGCGGGAGGTTTAAACAATGAGCAGTTCTTC
CDR3 protein: CASSSGLAGGLNNEQFF

D gene: .
clone size: .
V gene: TRBV2
J gene: TRBJ1-5
CDR3 DNA: TGTGCCAGCAGTGAGTTCCCAGGGTTCAGCAATCAGCCCCAGCATTTT
CDR3 protein: CASSEFPGFSNQPQHF

D gene: .
clone size: .
V gene: TRBV29-1
J gene: TRBJ2-7
CDR3 DNA: TGCAGCGCGGGGGACAGCTCCTACGAGCAGTACTTC
CDR3 protein: CSAGDSSYEQYF

D gene: TRBD1
clone size: once
V gene: TRBV5-1
J gene: TRBJ2-2
CDR3 DNA: TGCGCCAGCAGCTGGCGGACAGGGGACGGGTTATATGTCACCGGGGAGCTGTTTTTT
CDR3 protein: CASSWRTGDGLYVTGELFF

D gene: .
clone size: .
V gene: TRBV9
J gene: TRBJ2-6
CDR3 DNA: .
CDR3 protein: CASSIRGRRGANVLTF

D gene: .
clone size: .
V gene: TRBV4-3
J gene: TRBJ2-7
CDR3 DNA: TGCGCCAGCAGCCAAGATGGAGTAGGAGAGCAGTACTTC
CDR3 protein: CASSQDGVGEQYF

D gene: TRBD1
clone size: .
V gene: TRBV7-6
J gene: TRBJ2-5
CDR3 DNA: TGTGCCAGCAGCAGGGACAGTGAAGAGACCCAGTACTTC
CDR3 protein: CASSRDSEETQYF

D gene: .
clone size: once
V gene: TRBV12-5
J gene: TRBJ1-1
CDR3 DNA: TGTGCTAGTGGCCAGTTCCGAGGGGTCGACACTGAAGCTTTCTTT
CDR3 protein: CASGQFRGVDTEAFF

D gene: TRBD1
clone size: .
V gene: TRBV4-3
J gene: TRBJ1-1
CDR3 DNA: TGCGCCAGCAGCCAAGACCGGACAGGGGGCCTTGGCACTGAAGCTTTCTTT
CDR3 protein: CASSQDRTGGLGTEAFF

D gene: .
clone size: .
V gene: TRBV29-1
J gene: TRBJ2-3
CDR3 DNA: TGCAGCGTTGGGGGGCTATTAAGGGACTCCCCTGGAGATACGCAGTATTTT
CDR3 protein: CSVGGLLRDSPGDTQYF